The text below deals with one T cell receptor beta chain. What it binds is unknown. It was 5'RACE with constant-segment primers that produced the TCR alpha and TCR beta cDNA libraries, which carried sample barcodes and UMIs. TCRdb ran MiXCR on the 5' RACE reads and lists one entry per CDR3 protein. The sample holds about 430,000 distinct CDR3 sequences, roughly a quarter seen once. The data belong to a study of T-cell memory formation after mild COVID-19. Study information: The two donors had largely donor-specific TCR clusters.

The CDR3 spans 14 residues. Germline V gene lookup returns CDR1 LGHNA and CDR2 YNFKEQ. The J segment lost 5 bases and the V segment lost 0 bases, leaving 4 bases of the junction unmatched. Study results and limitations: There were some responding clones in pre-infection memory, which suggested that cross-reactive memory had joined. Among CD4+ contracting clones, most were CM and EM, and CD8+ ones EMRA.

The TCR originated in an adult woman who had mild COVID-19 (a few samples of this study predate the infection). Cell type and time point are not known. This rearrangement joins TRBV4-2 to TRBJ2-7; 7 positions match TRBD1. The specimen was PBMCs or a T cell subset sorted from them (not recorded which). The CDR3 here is CASSQEDRADEQYF. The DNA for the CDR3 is TGTGCCAGCAGCCAAGAAGACAGGGCGGACGAGCAGTACTTC.